A single sample is the source of the 25 T cell receptor beta chains below, sequenced in a study of blood T cell repertoires in COVID-19. Clones were read by immunoSEQ multiplex PCR, and TCRdb kept only the in-frame ones, dropping some. The sample lists about 270,000 clones; more than 65% were seen once. Material: peripheral blood. The receptors here all came from a woman under 30 with acute or convalescent COVID-19.

This clone was seen just once. The chain couples TRBV19 to TRBJ2-7; 9 bases match TRBD1. CDR1 and CDR2 (germline): LNHDA, SQIVND (reference sequence). The CDR3 length is 14 residues. With V trimmed by 5 bases and J by 2 bases, 4 bases remained unmatched. The CDR3 DNA reads TGTGCCAGTAGTCCTCGACAGGGGGCCTACGAGCAGTACTTC. As protein: CASSPRQGAYEQYF.

The rearrangement joins TRBV30 to TRBJ2-5; 8 bases align to TRBD2. V lost 4 bases and J lost 5; bases outside the gene matches: 9. The CDR3 runs 14 residues. Germline V CDR1 and CDR2: GTSNPN, SVGIG (reference sequence). The CDR3 region has the DNA TGTGCCTGGATCCTTGGTAGCGGGACCGAGACCCAGTACTTC. Translated, it gives CAWILGSGTETQYF.

The CDR3 region has the DNA TGTGCCAGCAGCTTGGTCGGGTCAGGGGGCAGAGGGGCCAACGTCCTGACTTTC. This encodes CASSLVGSGGRGANVLTF. The chain uses TRBV5-6 and TRBJ2-6, with 8 bases lining up with TRBD1. With 0 bases clipped from V and 4 bases from J, the junction kept 9 bases outside the gene matches. Germline V gives CDR1 SGHDT, CDR2 YYEEEE. The CDR3 has 18 amino acids.

The rearrangement uses TRBV27 and TRBJ2-1; D is unclear. The ends were cut back, 4 bases at V and 2 bases at J, with 12 bases in the middle. The CDR3 has 15 residues. CDR1 is MNHEY, CDR2 SMNVEV, per germline (reference sequence). As DNA, the CDR3 is TGTGCCAGCAGTTCCCCCCCGACACCCTACAATGAGCAGTTCTTC. Encoded protein: CASSSPPTPYNEQFF.

This chain links TRBV6-2 or TRBV6-3 with TRBJ2-1; 7 bases match TRBD2. Germline trimming cut 5 bases from V and 3 bases from J; bases unmatched to any gene: 13. Germline V gene lookup returns CDR1 MNHEY and CDR2 SVGEGT. The CDR3 loop spans 17 amino acids. As DNA, the CDR3 is TGTGCCAGCAGTCCCCTCCCTAGCGGAGGGGTCTACAATGAGCAGTTCTTC. It encodes CASSPLPSGGVYNEQFF.

This rearrangement joins TRBV7-2 to TRBJ1-3, with 7 bases identical to TRBD1. Germline CDR1 and CDR2: SGHTA and FQGNSA. With V trimmed by 5 bases and J by 2 bases, 3 bases remained unmatched. The CDR3 sequence is 14 residues long. For the CDR3, the DNA is TGTGCCAGCAGCGGCAGGGGGGCTGGAAACACCATATATTTT. Amino acid sequence: CASSGRGAGNTIYF.

V gene TRBV25-1 combines with J gene TRBJ2-3; TRBD2 matches 13 bases. The germline CDR1 and CDR2 sequences are MGHDK and SYGVNS. The ends lost 1 base at V and 1 base at J; junction bases unmatched: 5. The CDR3 loop spans 18 amino acids. Written as DNA, the CDR3 is TGTGCCAGCAGTGAATGGACTAGCGGGAGTTGGGGCACAGATACGCAGTATTTT. Its protein product is CASSEWTSGSWGTDTQYF.

Only a few counts were recorded for this clone. This sequence joins TRBV28 and TRBJ1-2; TRBD1 matches 9 bases. V shed 6 bases and J 5 bases; nucleotides not matched to a gene: 10. CDR3 length: 15 residues. Germline CDR1 reads MDHEN; CDR2 reads SYDVKM. The CDR3 coding sequence is TGTGCCAGCAGCGTCGCCGGGACAGGGTATTATGGCTACACCTTC. Its protein is CASSVAGTGYYGYTF.

The rearrangement uses TRBV13 and TRBJ2-7, with D maybe TRBD1 (6 bases). The ends were cut back, 4 bases at V and 10 bases at J, with 11 bases in the middle. The germline V gene encodes CDR1 PRHDT and CDR2 FYEKMQ (reference sequence). The CDR3 runs 11 residues. CDR3 in amino acids: CASSSGQRQYF. CDR3 DNA: TGTGCCAGCAGCTCCGGACAGAGACAGTACTTC. Together with reference TRBV13 and TRBJ2-7, the CDR3 gives the full variable domain: AAGVIQSPRHLIKEKRETATLKCYPIPRHDTVYWYQQGPGQDPQFLISFYEKMQSDKGSIPDRFSAQQFSDYHSELNMSSLELGDSALYFCASSSGQRQYFGPGTRLTVT.

This CDR3 is CASSQEEGALEAFF. The CDR3 DNA reads as TGCGCCAGCAGCCAAGAGGAAGGGGCCCTTGAAGCTTTCTTT. This chain links TRBV4-1 with TRBJ1-1; D perhaps matches TRBD1 (5 bases). Looked up from germline, CDR1 is MGHRA and CDR2 is YSYEKL. The CDR3 loop spans 14 amino acids. V shed 0 bases and J shed 7 bases, with 12 bases lying between them.

The DNA for the CDR3 is TGTGCCACCAGTGACCCCGGACTAGATGGGGATACGCAGTATTTT. Protein product: CATSDPGLDGDTQYF. This chain connects TRBV24-1 to TRBJ2-3; TRBD2 matches 7 bases. The CDR3 has 15 residues. Germline V gene sequence: CDR1 KGHDR, CDR2 SFDVKD. The trim removed 4 bases at V and 6 bases at J, leaving 9 bases unmatched.

The rearrangement links TRBV6-6 to TRBJ1-2, with 11 bases matching TRBD1. V gave up 5 bases and J gave up 4 bases; unmatched junction bases: 9. Germline V gives CDR1 MNHNY, CDR2 SVGAGI (reference sequence). This CDR3 is built from 16 residues. The CDR3 is CASSPRTGGASYGYTF. The DNA for the CDR3 is TGTGCCAGCAGTCCCCGGACAGGGGGCGCCAGCTATGGCTACACCTTC.

The chain joins TRBV5-1 to TRBJ1-1; a possible D gene is TRBD1 (6 bases). The CDR3 runs to 16 residues. V dropped 0 bases and J dropped 1 base, with 13 bases sitting between them. CDR1 and CDR2 from the germline V gene are SGHRS and YFSETQ. Here the CDR3 reads CASSLAGGGRNTEAFF. CDR3 DNA sequence: TGCGCCAGCAGCTTGGCCGGGGGCGGGAGGAACACTGAAGCTTTCTTT.

The genes are TRBV28 and TRBJ2-5; a possible D gene is TRBD2 (5 bases). The germline V gene encodes CDR1 MDHEN and CDR2 SYDVKM. The germline V and J ends were trimmed by 5 bases and 2 bases, with 21 bases remaining between them. The CDR3 is made up of 17 amino acids. The CDR3 reads CASSIGSLSGRQETQYF. The CDR3 nucleotides are TGTGCCAGCAGTATTGGGAGTCTCTCCGGCCGACAAGAGACCCAGTACTTC.

This chain links TRBV10-3 with TRBJ2-3, with 8 bases aligning to TRBD2. The CDR3 consists of 19 residues. Germline CDR1 is ENHRY and CDR2 is SYGVKD. V shed 2 bases and J 4 bases; nucleotides not matched to a gene: 17. DNA for the CDR3: TGTGCCATCAGTGAGCCCCAGCGGGAGCTCCGTACACAGCCAGATACGCAGTATTTT. Encoded protein: CAISEPQRELRTQPDTQYF.

The chain is built from TRBV2 and TRBJ2-7; 10 bases match TRBD2. Germline values: CDR1 SNHLY, CDR2 FYNNEI. The length of the CDR3 is 13 residues. V dropped 7 bases and J dropped 4; count of bases not matched to a gene: 4. The CDR3: CASKTSGWYEQYF. CDR3 in DNA: TGTGCCAGCAAGACTAGCGGGTGGTACGAGCAGTACTTC. The entire variable domain, with the rest obtained from reference TRBV2 and TRBJ2-7, is as follows: EPEVTQTPSHQVTQMGQEVILRCVPISNHLYFYWYRQILGQKVEFLVSFYNNEISEKSEIFDDQFSVERPDGSNFTLKIRSTKLEDSAMYFCASKTSGWYEQYFGPGTRLTVT.

The chain combines TRBV6-5 with TRBJ2-2; TRBD1 matches at 7 bases. Germline CDR1 reads MNHEY; CDR2 reads SVGAGI. The CDR3 length is 16 residues. With V trimmed by 2 bases and J by 0 bases, 3 bases remained unmatched. CDR3 sequence: CASSYRGTANTGELFF. The DNA of the CDR3 is TGTGCCAGCAGTTACCGAGGGACAGCGAACACCGGGGAGCTGTTTTTT.

The CDR3, as DNA: TGTGCCAGCTCACCAGGATTGCCAGGGTGGGATGAAAAACTGTTTTTT. This gives the protein CASSPGLPGWDEKLFF. The rearrangement uses TRBV18 and TRBJ1-4, with a tentative D call TRBD1 (5 bases). Trimming stripped 2 bases from V and 6 bases from J, with 16 bases between. The germline V gene encodes CDR1 KGHSH and CDR2 LQKENI. The CDR3 covers 16 residues.

The chain is built from TRBV19 and TRBJ2-7; maybe TRBD2 (5 bases). V was cut by 5 bases and J by 0 bases, with 8 bases left in between. This CDR3 is 13 amino acids long. Germline V gives CDR1 LNHDA, CDR2 SQIVND (reference sequence). CDR3 DNA: TGTGCCAGTAGTCCGGGGAACTCCTACGAGCAGTACTTC. Translation: CASSPGNSYEQYF.

V is TRBV7-2 and J is TRBJ2-7; 11 bases are shared with TRBD2. The CDR3 is 16 residues long. V shed 1 base and J 3 bases; nucleotides not matched to a gene: 5. The germline gives CDR1 SGHTA, CDR2 FQGNSA. This CDR3 reads CASSLGLAGSDYEQYF. The CDR3 region has the DNA TGTGCCAGCAGCTTAGGACTAGCGGGATCCGACTACGAGCAGTACTTC.

The chain links TRBV12-5 to TRBJ2-7; 7 nucleotides line up with TRBD1. After removal of 5 bases from V and 2 bases from J, the junction contained 9 bases not matched to a gene. Germline CDR1 reads LGHNT; CDR2 reads FRNRAP. This CDR3 has 15 residues. CDR3 nucleotide sequence: TGTGCTAGTGGTGGCCATTGGGACAGACCCTACGAGCAGTACTTC. Residues: CASGGHWDRPYEQYF.

Only one count was recorded for this clone. The chain links TRBV6-2 or TRBV6-3 to TRBJ2-1; D is perhaps TRBD1 (6 bases). Germline V gene sequence: CDR1 MNHEY, CDR2 SVGEGT. With 6 bases removed from V and 9 bases from J, the gap between germline ends came to 21 bases. The CDR3 spans 15 residues. In DNA form, the CDR3 reads TGTGCCAGCAGCAAACAGGGATTCGAGTCCGGTGAGCAGTTCTTC. This gives the protein CASSKQGFESGEQFF.

The chain joins TRBV6-2 or TRBV6-3 to TRBJ1-1; TRBD1 matches at 7 bases. J was trimmed by 6 bases and V by 2 bases; bases with no gene match: 6. Germline CDR1 and CDR2: MNHEY and SVGEGT. This CDR3 is built from 14 residues. This CDR3 is CASSYPDRDAEAFF. The CDR3 bases are TGTGCCAGCAGTTACCCAGACAGGGACGCTGAAGCTTTCTTT.

The chain recombines TRBV30 with TRBJ1-5; TRBD1 is a possible D gene (6 bases). Germline CDR1 and CDR2: GTSNPN and SVGIG (reference sequence). This CDR3 has 16 residues. Trimming cost V 0 bases and J 0 bases, with 12 bases left between them. The CDR3 coding sequence is TGTGCCTGGAGTGTAGGACAGCCTTATAGCAATCAGCCCCAGCATTTT. Residues: CAWSVGQPYSNQPQHF.

This clone was detected once. The rearrangement links TRBV4-2 to TRBJ1-6; a possible D gene is TRBD1 (6 bases). The CDR3 length is 16 residues. Per the germline V gene, CDR1 is LGHNA and CDR2 is YNFKEQ. V lost 7 bases and J lost 0, with 13 bases in between. In DNA form, the CDR3 reads TGTGCCAGCACCGAGGACAGCAGCTCCTATAATTCACCCCTCCACTTT. Residues: CASTEDSSSYNSPLHF.